This T cell receptor (beta chain) was observed in a study of control samples from healthy donors and cancer patients. This table comes from immunoSEQ multiplex PCR, and its TCRdb copy is limited to in-frame clones, with some not included. The profile shows about 150,000 clones, roughly 94% of them singletons. Looked up from germline, CDR1 is MDHEN and CDR2 is SYDVKM. The CDR3 totals 13 residues. The ends lost 2 bases at V and 3 bases at J; junction bases unmatched: 0. The gene calls are TRBV28 and TRBJ1-1, with 7 bases identical to TRBD1. Sequencing was performed on blood. This clonotype was sampled from a man aged 40-49 years in good health. This CDR3 is CASSLGTDTEAFF. The DNA of the CDR3 is TGTGCCAGCAGTTTAGGGACAGACACTGAAGCTTTCTTT.